Following are 9 T cell receptor beta chains from one sample sequenced in a study of post-analysis software for immune sequencing data. Their cognate antigens are unknown. Study-wide results and limits: Patients carried a handful of TRBV segments more frequently than controls did, and TRBV5-6, TRBV5-1 and TRBV20-1 were among them.

Incorporated into the TCR beta cDNA libraries were unique molecular identifiers, which served to reduce PCR and sequencing biases. TCRdb re-called the PCR reads through MiXCR, storing one row per CDR3 protein. The sample carries hundreds of thousands of distinct CDR3 sequences, 55% to 70% recorded once. Sequencing was carried out using blood. All receptors come from a girl aged 2 to 10 with multiple sclerosis.

The chain recombines TRBV20-1 with TRBJ2-7, with 9 bases fitting TRBD1. The CDR3 is 13 residues long. CDR1 and CDR2 (germline): DFQATT, SNEGSKA (reference sequence). The CDR3 region is CSVPGQGGEAQYF. CDR3 sequence (DNA): TGCTCCGTACCGGGACAGGGAGGCGAGGCCCAGTACTTC.

The V call is TRBV7-2, the J call TRBJ1-6, with D unresolved. Trimming left V 5 bases short and J 6 bases short, with 8 bases between. CDR3 size: 13 residues. The germline V gene has CDR1 SGHTA and CDR2 FQGNSA. In nucleotides, the CDR3 is TGTGCCAGCAGCATCGACCGTAATTCACCCCTCCACTTT. Translated, it gives CASSIDRNSPLHF.

This clonotype was observed once. The CDR3 region has the DNA TGTGCCAGCAGCCACCTCCAGGGGGCGCATCGGTATTTT. Translating gives CASSHLQGAHRYF. The chain recombines TRBV7-8 with TRBJ2-3, with 8 bases aligning to TRBD1. V lost 5 bases and J lost 14; bases outside the gene matches: 12. The CDR3 covers 13 residues. Germline-derived CDR1 and CDR2 are SGHVS and FQNEAQ.

CDR3 sequence (DNA): TGCAGTGCTAGAGATCTCCAAGAGACCCAGTACTTC. Translated: CSARDLQETQYF. This sequence joins TRBV20-1 and TRBJ2-5; D ambiguous. The germline CDR1 and CDR2 sequences are DFQATT and SNEGSKA (reference sequence). The V gene lost 0 bases and the J gene lost 1 base, with 3 bases spanning the gap. This CDR3 region has 12 residues.

V and J are TRBV16 and TRBJ1-2; D gene ambiguous. V gave up 0 bases and J gave up 6 bases, with 14 bases separating them. This CDR3 has 15 residues. From germline, CDR1 is KGHSY and CDR2 FQNENV. The CDR3 sequence: CASSQSRELPDGYTF. The CDR3 nucleotides read TGTGCCAGCAGCCAATCGCGGGAATTACCCGATGGCTACACCTTC. The whole variable domain, remainder taken from reference TRBV16 and TRBJ1-2, is GEEVAQTPKHLVRGEGQKAKLYCAPIKGHSYVFWYQQVLKNEFKFLISFQNENVFDETGMPKERFSAKCLPNSPCSLEIQATKLEDSAVYFCASSQSRELPDGYTFGSGTRLTVV.

V and J are TRBV27 and TRBJ1-2; 7 positions match TRBD1. V was clipped by 2 bases and J by 2 bases; unmatched bases: 5. Germline CDR1 is MNHEY and CDR2 is SMNVEV (reference sequence). This CDR3 contains 15 residues. The CDR3 sequence is CASSLTLTGNYGYTF. The CDR3 coding sequence is TGTGCCAGCAGTTTAACCTTGACAGGGAACTATGGCTACACCTTC.

The chain has TRBV5-1 and TRBJ2-1; perhaps TRBD2 as D (5 bases). Per the germline V gene, CDR1 is SGHRS and CDR2 is YFSETQ. This CDR3 spans 11 amino acids. V shed 5 bases and J shed 5 bases, with 5 bases lying between them. CDR3: CASRGDNEQFF. CDR3 nucleotides: TGCGCCAGCAGGGGAGACAATGAGCAGTTCTTC. Full variable domain (outside the CDR3, taken from reference TRBV5-1 and TRBJ2-1): KAGVTQTPRYLIKTRGQQVTLSCSPISGHRSVSWYQQTPGQGLQFLFEYFSETQRNKGNFPGRFSGRQFSNSRSEMNVSTLELGDSALYLCASRGDNEQFFGPGTRLTVL.

This clonotype was seen a few times. This chain connects TRBV20-1 to TRBJ2-5, with 8 nucleotides matching TRBD1. Losses at the gene ends were 5 bases for V and 1 base for J; bases not matched to a gene: 6. The V gene's germline CDR1 is DFQATT and CDR2 SNEGSKA (reference sequence). This CDR3 spans 14 amino acids. In nucleotides, the CDR3 is TGCAGTGCTCCTAAGACAGGGGCCCAAGAGACCCAGTACTTC. Protein product: CSAPKTGAQETQYF.

This clonotype was seen more than once but under ten times. The chain combines TRBV19 with TRBJ1-2; D unresolved. Germline V gene data show CDR1 as LNHDA and CDR2 as SQIVND (reference sequence). V gave up 7 bases and J gave up 5 bases, with 11 bases separating them. The CDR3 is made up of 12 amino acids. The CDR3 here is CASTRLGYGYTF. CDR3 coding DNA: TGTGCCAGTACCAGACTAGGGTATGGCTACACCTTC.